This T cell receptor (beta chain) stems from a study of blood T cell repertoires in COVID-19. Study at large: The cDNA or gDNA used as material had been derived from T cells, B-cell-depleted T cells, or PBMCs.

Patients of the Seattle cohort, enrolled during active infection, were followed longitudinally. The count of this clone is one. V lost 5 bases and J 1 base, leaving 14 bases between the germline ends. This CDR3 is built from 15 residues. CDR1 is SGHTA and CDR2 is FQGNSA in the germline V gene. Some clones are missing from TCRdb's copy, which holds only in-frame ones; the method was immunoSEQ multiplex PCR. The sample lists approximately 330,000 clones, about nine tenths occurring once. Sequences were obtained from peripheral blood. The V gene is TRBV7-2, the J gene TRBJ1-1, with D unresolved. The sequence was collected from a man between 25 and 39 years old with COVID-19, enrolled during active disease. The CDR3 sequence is CASSITVFTNTEAFF. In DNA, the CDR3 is TGTGCCAGCAGCATAACAGTGTTTACGAACACTGAAGCTTTCTTT.